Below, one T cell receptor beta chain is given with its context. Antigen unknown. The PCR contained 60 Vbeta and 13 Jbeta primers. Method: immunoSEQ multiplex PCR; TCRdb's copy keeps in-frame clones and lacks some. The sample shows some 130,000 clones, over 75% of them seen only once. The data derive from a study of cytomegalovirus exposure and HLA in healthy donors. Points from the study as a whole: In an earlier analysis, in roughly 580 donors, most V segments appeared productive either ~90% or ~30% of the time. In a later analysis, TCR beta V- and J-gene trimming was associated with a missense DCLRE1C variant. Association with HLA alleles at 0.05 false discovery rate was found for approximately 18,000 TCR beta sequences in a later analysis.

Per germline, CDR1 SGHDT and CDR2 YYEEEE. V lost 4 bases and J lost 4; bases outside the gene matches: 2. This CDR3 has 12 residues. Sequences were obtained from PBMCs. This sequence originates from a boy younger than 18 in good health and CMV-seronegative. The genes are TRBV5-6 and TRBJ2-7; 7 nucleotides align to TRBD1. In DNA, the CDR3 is TGTGCCAGCAGCGCGACAGGGTACGAGCAGTACTTC. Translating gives CASSATGYEQYF.